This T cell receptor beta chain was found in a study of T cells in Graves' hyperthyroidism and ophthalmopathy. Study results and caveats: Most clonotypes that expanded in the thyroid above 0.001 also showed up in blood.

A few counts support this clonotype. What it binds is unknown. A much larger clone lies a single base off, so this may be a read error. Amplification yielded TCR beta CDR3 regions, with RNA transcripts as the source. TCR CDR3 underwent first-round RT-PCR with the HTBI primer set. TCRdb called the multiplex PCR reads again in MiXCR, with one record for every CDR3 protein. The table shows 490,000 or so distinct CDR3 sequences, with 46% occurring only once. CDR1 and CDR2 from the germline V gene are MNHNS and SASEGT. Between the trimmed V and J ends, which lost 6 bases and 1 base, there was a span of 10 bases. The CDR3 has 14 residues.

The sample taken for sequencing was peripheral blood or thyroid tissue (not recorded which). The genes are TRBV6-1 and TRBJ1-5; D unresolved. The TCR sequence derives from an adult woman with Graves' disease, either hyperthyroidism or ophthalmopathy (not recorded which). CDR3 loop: CASSPDESNQPQHF. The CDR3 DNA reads TGTGCCAGCAGCCCCGATGAGAGCAATCAGCCCCAGCATTTT.